The sequence of this TCR beta chain was determined in a study of blood T cells in healthy people across ages. The use of a sample-barcoded 5' primer and a J-beta primer mix characterized a second PCR of roughly 7 to 11 cycles. TCRdb processed the 5' RACE reads anew with MiXCR; each CDR3 protein has one entry. The top ten clones hold around 22% of a sample with just under 750,000 distinct CDR3 sequences, 20% to 25% of them seen once. General observations from the study: Lack of knowledge of donor CMV status possibly confounded expanded clonotype changes. Estimates of diversity drawn from one million T cells were considered underestimates.

Germline CDR1 and CDR2: MDHEN and SYDVKM. The CDR3 length is 15 residues. Trimming took 6 bases from V and 5 from J; bases not matched to a gene: 5. The table lists this clonotype with a few counts. Its antigen remains unknown. The clonotype was recovered from a man between 70 and 80 years old in good health. Sequencing was performed on blood. The gene calls are TRBV28 and TRBJ1-6; 9 positions agree with TRBD1. CDR3 nucleotide sequence: TGTGCCAGCAGGACACAGGGGGCAAATAATTCACCCCTCCACTTT. It encodes CASRTQGANNSPLHF.